This entry describes one TCR beta chain. No antigen is known for it. Trimming removed 0 bases at V and 6 bases at J, with 15 bases between. This CDR3 is built from 15 residues. Germline V gives CDR1 SGHTA, CDR2 FQGNSA. The sample comes from a study of T cell repertoires in cytomegalovirus infection. TCRdb re-called the reads through MiXCR, storing one row per CDR3 protein. This table holds roughly 990,000 distinct CDR3 sequences, around 31% found once. General study results and limits: Based on cumulative public TCR beta family frequency, carriers of CMV plus the relevant HLA were identified. The ex vivo response showed dominance by HLA-C-restricted CMV-specific TCR beta clonotypes.

The input for sequencing was cultured CD8+ T cells from PBMCs, taken from culture after CMV antigen stimulation. This chain uses TRBV7-2 with TRBJ2-7; the D gene is possibly TRBD1 (5 bases). This clonotype originated in a human donor in good health (CMV status not recorded). Some clones in this sample may be carry-over from other donors' samples. CDR3 region: CASSLAGRPQGEQYF. In nucleotides, the CDR3 is TGTGCCAGCAGCTTAGCGGGGCGGCCCCAGGGCGAGCAGTACTTC. Full variable domain (missing parts from reference TRBV7-2 and TRBJ2-7): GAGVSQSPSNKVTEKGKDVELRCDPISGHTALYWYRQSLGQGLEFLIYFQGNSAPDKSGLPSDRFSAERTGGSVSTLTIQRTQQEDSAVYLCASSLAGRPQGEQYFGPGTRLTVT.